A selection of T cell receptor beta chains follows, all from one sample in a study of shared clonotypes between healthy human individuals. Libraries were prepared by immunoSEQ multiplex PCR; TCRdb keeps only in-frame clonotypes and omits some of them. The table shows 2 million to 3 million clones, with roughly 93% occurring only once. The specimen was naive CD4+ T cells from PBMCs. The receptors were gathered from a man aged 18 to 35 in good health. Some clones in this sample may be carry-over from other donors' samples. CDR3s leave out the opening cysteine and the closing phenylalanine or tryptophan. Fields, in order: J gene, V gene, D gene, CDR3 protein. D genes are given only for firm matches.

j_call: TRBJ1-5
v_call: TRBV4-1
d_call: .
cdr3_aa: ASSQEGRGPGSPQH

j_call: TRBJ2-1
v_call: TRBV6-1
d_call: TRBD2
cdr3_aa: ASRLAGYNEQF

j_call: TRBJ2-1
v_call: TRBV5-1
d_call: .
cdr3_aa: ASSPGDSLIEQF

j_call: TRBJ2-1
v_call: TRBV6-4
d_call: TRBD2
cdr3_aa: ASSRLAGLYNEQF

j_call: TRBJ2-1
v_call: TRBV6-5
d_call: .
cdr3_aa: ASARAASNNEQF

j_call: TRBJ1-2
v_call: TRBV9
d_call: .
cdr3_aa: ASSVESGGYGYT

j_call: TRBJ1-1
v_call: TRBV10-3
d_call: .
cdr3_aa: AISEMDTEAF

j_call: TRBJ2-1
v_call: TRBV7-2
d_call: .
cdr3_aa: ASSLLGYNEQF

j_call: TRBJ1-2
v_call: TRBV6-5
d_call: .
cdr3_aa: ASSTWGEGNGYT

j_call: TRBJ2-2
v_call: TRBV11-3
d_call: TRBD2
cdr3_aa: ASSLGTGGGRSHGELF

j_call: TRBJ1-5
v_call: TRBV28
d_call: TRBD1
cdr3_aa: ASSPTGTGRQPQH

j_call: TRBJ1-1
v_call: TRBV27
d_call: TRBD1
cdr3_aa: ASSEPGGRDTEAF

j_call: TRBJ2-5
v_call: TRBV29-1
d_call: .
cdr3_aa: SGLLQETQY

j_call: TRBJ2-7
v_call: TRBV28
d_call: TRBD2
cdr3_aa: ASSLLIVAGTYEQY

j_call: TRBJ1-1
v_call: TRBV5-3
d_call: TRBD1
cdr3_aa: ARSADRGLTEAF

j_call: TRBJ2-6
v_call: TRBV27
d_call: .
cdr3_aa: ASRATGSGANVLT

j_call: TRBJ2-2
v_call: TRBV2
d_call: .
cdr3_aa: ASSTTGGGNTGELF

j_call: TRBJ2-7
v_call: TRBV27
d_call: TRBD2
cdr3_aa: ASSGSGRISYEQY

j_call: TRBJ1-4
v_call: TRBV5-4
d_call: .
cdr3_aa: ASSFEGTNEKLF

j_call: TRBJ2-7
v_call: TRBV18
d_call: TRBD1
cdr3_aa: ASSPGQEDEQY

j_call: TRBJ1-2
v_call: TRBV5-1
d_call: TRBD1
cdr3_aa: ASSPRTGDSLGYGYT

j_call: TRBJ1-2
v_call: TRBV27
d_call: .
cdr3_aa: ASSLRGHGGYT

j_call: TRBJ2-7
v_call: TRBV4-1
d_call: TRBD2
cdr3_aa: ASSQGRGAGGYEQY

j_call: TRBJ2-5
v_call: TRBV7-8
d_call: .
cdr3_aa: ASSQGWGETQY

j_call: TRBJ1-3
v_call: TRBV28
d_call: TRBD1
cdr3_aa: ASSPSYRGDTIY

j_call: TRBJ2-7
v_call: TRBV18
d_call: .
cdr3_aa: ASSPDSYEQY

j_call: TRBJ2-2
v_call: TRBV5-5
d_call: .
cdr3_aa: ASSLWYRETGELF

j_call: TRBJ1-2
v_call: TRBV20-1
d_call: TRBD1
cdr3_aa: RSGGDGYT

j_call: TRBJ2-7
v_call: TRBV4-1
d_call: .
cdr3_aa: ASSRDNFPGDYEQY

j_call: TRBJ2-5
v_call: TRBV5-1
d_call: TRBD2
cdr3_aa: ASSTGGVETQY

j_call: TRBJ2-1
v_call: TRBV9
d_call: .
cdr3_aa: ASSVGFGTRVNEQF

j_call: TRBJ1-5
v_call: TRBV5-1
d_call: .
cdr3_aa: ASSWTTGNNQPQH

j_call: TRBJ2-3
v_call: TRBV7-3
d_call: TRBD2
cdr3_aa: ASSLTSGATDTQY

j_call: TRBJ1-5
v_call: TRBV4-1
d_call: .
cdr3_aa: ASSQANGGEPQH

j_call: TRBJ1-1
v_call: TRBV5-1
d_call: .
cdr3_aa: ASSRTIPPPEAF

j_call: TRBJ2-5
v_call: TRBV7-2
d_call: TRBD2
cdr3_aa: ASSLAWTSDPDGTQY

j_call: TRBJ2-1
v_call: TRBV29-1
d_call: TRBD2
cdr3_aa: SVEELSGKGLAGDNEQF

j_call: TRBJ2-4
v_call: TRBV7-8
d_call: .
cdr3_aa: ASSPGTGENIQY

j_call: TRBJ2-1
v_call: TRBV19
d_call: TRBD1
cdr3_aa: ASSTKGRGYNEQF

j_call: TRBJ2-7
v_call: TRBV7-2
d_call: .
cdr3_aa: ASSEPPWAYEQY

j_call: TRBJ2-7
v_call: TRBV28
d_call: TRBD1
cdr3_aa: ASRSTGEIYEQY

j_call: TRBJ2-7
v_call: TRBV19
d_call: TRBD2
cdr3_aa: ASSIGPSGRGLYEQY

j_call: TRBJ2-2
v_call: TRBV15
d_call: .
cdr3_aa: ATSRGTANTGELF

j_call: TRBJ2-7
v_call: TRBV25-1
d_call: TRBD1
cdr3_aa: ASSVYTGAYEQY

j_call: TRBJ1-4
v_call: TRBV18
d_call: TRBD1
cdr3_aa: ASSPRGANEKLF

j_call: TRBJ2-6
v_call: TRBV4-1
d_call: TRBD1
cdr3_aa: ASSQVGTGSWSGANVLT

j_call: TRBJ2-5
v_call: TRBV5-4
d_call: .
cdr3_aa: ASNSGAAGETQY

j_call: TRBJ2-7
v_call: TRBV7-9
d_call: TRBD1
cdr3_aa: ASSARSGTGSLPLYEQY

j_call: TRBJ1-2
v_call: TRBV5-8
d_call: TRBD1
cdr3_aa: ASSEPRQGRGYT

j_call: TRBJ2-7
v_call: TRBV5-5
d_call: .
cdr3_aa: ASSLLTGRGTYEQY

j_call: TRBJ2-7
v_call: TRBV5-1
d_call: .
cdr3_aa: ASSLGLPTYEQY

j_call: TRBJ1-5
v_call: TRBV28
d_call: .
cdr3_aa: ASSLPTAVDQPQH

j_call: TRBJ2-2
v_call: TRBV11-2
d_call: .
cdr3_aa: ASSFMFIGELF

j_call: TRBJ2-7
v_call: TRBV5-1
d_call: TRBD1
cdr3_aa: ASSGGQPVDEQY

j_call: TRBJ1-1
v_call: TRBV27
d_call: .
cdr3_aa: ASVQGFTGEAF

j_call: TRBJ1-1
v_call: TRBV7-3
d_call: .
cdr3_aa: ASSYGGGTEAF

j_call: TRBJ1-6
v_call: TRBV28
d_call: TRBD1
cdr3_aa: ASSLGLGGTLH

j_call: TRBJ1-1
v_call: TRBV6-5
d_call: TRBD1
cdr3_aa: ASRRDRGPGTEAF

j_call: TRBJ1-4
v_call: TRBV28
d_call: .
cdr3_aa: ASRFSDEKLF